This TCR beta chain was profiled in a study of CD8 T cells in ankylosing spondylitis. Whole-study findings and limits: Reactive arthritis synovial fluid and blood were previously reported to contain some motif variants. Clones linked to disease were reported to show significant enrichment in matched ankylosing spondylitis synovial fluid. Seemingly characteristic of ankylosing spondylitis blood was a TCR beta motif consisting of roughly 8 highly homologous variants.

Using its own MiXCR run on the 5' RACE reads, TCRdb lists one record per CDR3 protein. The sample consists of 150,000 or so distinct CDR3 sequences, around 10% of them appearing once. This clonotype was recorded a few times. Its antigen is not identified. Germline V CDR1 and CDR2: SGHRS, YFSETQ. The CDR3 covers 14 residues. Trimming removed 3 bases from V and 1 base from J, with 11 bases in between. The specimen was blood, either unsorted or a sorted T cell fraction (not recorded which). This chain uses TRBV5-1 with TRBJ2-7; D tentatively reads TRBD1 or TRBD2 (5 bases each). The TCR originated in a male donor with ankylosing spondylitis or in good health (not recorded which). The CDR3 nucleotides are TGCGCCAGCAGCTACGGGACCGCATCCTACGAGCAGTACTTC. Translation gives CASSYGTASYEQYF.